Listed here are 5 T cell receptor beta chains from one sample, sequenced in a study of blood T cell repertoires in COVID-19. TCRdb's table, derived via immunoSEQ multiplex PCR, lists solely in-frame clones and lacks some. This sample has over 350,000 clones, with approximately 87% found just once. Sequencing used PBMCs or T cells enriched from blood (not recorded which). The receptors were gathered from a woman in her fifties or sixties who had recovered from COVID-19.

The chain recombines TRBV6-2 or TRBV6-3 with TRBJ1-2; the D gene is possibly TRBD1 (6 bases). The CDR3 sequence is 14 residues long. V shed 6 bases and J shed 4 bases, with 15 bases lying between them. Germline V gene lookup returns CDR1 MNHEY and CDR2 SVGEGT. CDR3 sequence: CASSQDSSFYGYTF. The CDR3 DNA reads as TGTGCCAGCAGCCAGGACAGCTCTTTCTATGGCTACACCTTC.

The chain recombines TRBV19 with TRBJ2-7; D uncertain. Germline lookup yields CDR1 LNHDA and CDR2 SQIVND (reference sequence). V lost 3 bases and J lost 2, with 8 bases in between. The CDR3 runs to 13 residues. The CDR3 DNA reads as TGTGCCAGTAGTATTGACTCAACCTACGAGCAGTACTTC. Its protein is CASSIDSTYEQYF.

The V gene is TRBV10-3, the J gene TRBJ1-1; 8 bases agree with TRBD1. The CDR3 covers 11 residues. Germline CDR1 is ENHRY and CDR2 is SYGVKD. V lost 11 bases, J lost 6 bases, and 5 bases stayed unmatched. CDR3 nucleotides: TGTGCCGTCGGACAGGGCGCTGAAGCTTTCTTT. Translated: CAVGQGAEAFF.

The gene calls are TRBV13 and TRBJ1-1; unclear D gene. This CDR3 contains 12 residues. Germline CDR1 is PRHDT and CDR2 is FYEKMQ (reference sequence). With 3 bases removed from V and 6 bases from J, the gap between germline ends came to 8 bases. The CDR3 bases are TGTGCCAGCAGCTTCGTCAGGTCTGAAGCTTTCTTT. Its translation is CASSFVRSEAFF.

The J gene is TRBJ1-5, the V gene TRBV30; no definite D call. The CDR3 consists of 14 residues. Trimming cost V 1 base and J 1 base, with 8 bases left between them. The germline V gene encodes CDR1 GTSNPN and CDR2 SVGIG (reference sequence). The CDR3 loop is CAWSDGGSNQPQHF. Written as DNA, the CDR3 is TGTGCCTGGAGTGATGGAGGGAGCAATCAGCCCCAGCATTTT.